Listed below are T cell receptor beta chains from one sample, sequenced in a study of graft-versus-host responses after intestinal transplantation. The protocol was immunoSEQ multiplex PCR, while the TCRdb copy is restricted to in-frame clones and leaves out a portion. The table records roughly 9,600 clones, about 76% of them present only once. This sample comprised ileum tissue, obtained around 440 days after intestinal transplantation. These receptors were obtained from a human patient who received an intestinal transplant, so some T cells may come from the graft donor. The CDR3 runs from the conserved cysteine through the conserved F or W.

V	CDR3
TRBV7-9	CASSVGGSGFSTDTQYF
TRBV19	CASRDRGGVNQETQYF
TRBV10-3	CATEDTSSYNEQFF
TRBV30	CAWTNRRSGNTIYF
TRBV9	CASTPQGEGNSPLHF
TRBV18	CASSPGTGGPGEQFF
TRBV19	CASTRVTGGFNQPQHF
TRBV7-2	CASSHSAGINYGYTF
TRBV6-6	CASSYQGSSTDTQYF
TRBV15	CATARGLAGVGDEQFF
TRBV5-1	CASSLAGGAYEQYF
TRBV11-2	CASSSDRESYEQYF
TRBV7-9	CASSSLPGRLWGYTF
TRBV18	CASSPPGARGNTIYF
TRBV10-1	CASSGLVGTSTDTQYF
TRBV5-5	CASSHRGRVASSGNTIYF
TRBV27	CASSLTGSSGNTIYF
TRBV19	CATTGGSPYEQYF
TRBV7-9	CASSSDGLEQYF
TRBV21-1	CASSKDRKEEKLFF
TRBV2	CASSELQYSGNTIYF
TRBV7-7	CASSFQENTEAFF
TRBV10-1	CASSDREHNEQFF
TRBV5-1	CASSRDSRNTEAFF
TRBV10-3	CAISEPRGDSGANVLTF
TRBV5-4	CASSLTGGADGYTF
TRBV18	CASSPPGQAYEQYF
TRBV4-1	CASSQDPNDGYSNQPQHF
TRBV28	CASSLSLGGGEKLFF
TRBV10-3	CAISESTDGYTF
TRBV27	CASSPAPLGQGVSYEQYF
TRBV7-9	CASSTLRSSTDTQYF
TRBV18	CASRQVRENNEQFF
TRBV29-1	CSVVTGYGYTF
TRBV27	CASGTGKTAFF
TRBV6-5	CARQDGDTDTQYF